This T cell receptor (beta chain) derives from a study of siplizumab effects on memory and regulatory T cells (dated by TCRdb to the late 2010s). Study-wide context: The effect of the anti-CD2 antibody siplizumab on alloreactive T-cell subsets was examined in allogeneic mixed lymphocyte reactions constructed from human PBMCs. Findings and caveats that apply to the study as a whole: Siplizumab significantly reduced the cumulative frequency of alloreactive sequences traceable to unstimulated CD4+ memory T cells. Because sequences below about 10^-5 frequency were poorly captured, only a minor fraction of alloreactive clones could be mapped to unstimulated subsets. Among mappable alloreactive CD4+ clones, the Treg-derived fraction averaged approximately 63% with siplizumab versus about 27% in control reactions. Greater diversity appeared to be present in unstimulated naive T cells than in memory T cells, and a substantial contribution to the alloresponse seemed to be made by naive cells. A naive or memory phenotype could not be assigned to roughly 75-96% of proliferating CD4+ or CD8+ clones. Whether proliferating Tregs from siplizumab cultures actually had suppressive function was not functionally confirmed.

About this clone: No cognate antigen has been identified for it. No quality values exist for individual bases; no much larger clone is one base distant.

Receptor libraries were prepared by the immunoSEQ multiplex PCR assay. Approximately 100,000 TCR templates per sample were assayed on the deep sequencing platform. Genomic DNA extracted from sorted T cells was used for TCRbeta CDR3 sequencing. For the original study's pipeline: Clonal analysis of TCRbeta CDR3 data was done in the R programming language. Unstimulated samples were compared with post-reaction CFSE-low samples to define alloreactive CD4+ and CD8+ clones. By matching sequences to the repertoires of sorted unstimulated Treg and non-Treg cells, each alloreactive CD4+ clone was assigned a regulatory or non-regulatory origin. Held by TCRdb, this immuneACCESS table contains in-frame sequences only and omits some clones. Under half of the omission traces to an unresolved V gene where checked; the cause of the rest is unknown. D and trimming come from the DNA, and the V and J calls and clone size come from that table. The sample records roughly 120,000 clones, just over 90% of which are singletons. Together, the top ten hold 0.65% to 0.9% of the sample.

Sorted unstimulated T cells and proliferating T cells recovered from mixed lymphocyte reactions underwent TCRbeta CDR3 sequencing. Fresh whole blood from nine to ten HLA-typed healthy donors was used as the source from which PBMCs were isolated. To map where alloreactive clones came from, CD4+ regulatory T cells in the unstimulated state were FACS-sorted. Sequenced material: Tregs sorted from blood. The receptor was isolated from a human donor in good health.

The CDR3 region has the sequence CASRGDRGHGYTF. The sequenced DNA: TGTGCCAGCAGGGGGGACAGGGGACATGGCTACACCTTC. The chain was built from TRBV6-6 and TRBJ1-2; 10 bases in the junction line up with TRBD1. As encoded in the germline V gene (reference sequence), CDR1 is MNHNY while CDR2 is SVGAGI. The germline V end is reduced by 6 bases and the J end by 6 bases; junction bases left unmatched: 4. CDR3 length: 13 amino acids, cysteine to phenylalanine. Just CDR3 DNA is preserved here, 39 bases in frame from base 1.